The 22 T cell receptor beta chains presented below share a single source sample, sequenced in a study of cytomegalovirus exposure and HLA in healthy donors. Profiling relied on immunoSEQ multiplex PCR, and the TCRdb table lists in-frame clones only, not all of them. Of over 60,000 clones in the sample, 96% are singletons; the top ten hold 4.5%. Input material: PBMCs. The receptors derive from a woman between 18 and 29 years old in good health and CMV-seropositive.

The chain uses TRBV7-6 and TRBJ2-1; TRBD2 matches at 14 bases. The CDR3 is 17 residues long. Germline V gives CDR1 SGHVS, CDR2 FNYEAQ. Germline trimming cut 1 base from V and 7 bases from J; bases unmatched to any gene: 6. The CDR3 DNA reads TGTGCCAGCAGCTTAGTAGCTGGGACTAGCGGGAGAAATGAGCAGTTCTTC. It specifies CASSLVAGTSGRNEQFF. The complete variable domain, with remaining parts taken from reference TRBV7-6 and TRBJ2-1, reads GAGVSQSPRYKVTKRGQDVALRCDPISGHVSLYWYRQALGQGPEFLTYFNYEAQQDKSGLPNDRFSAERPEGSISTLTIQRTEQRDSAMYRCASSLVAGTSGRNEQFFGPGTRLTVL.

V usage is TRBV7-9 and J usage is TRBJ2-3; 10 positions match TRBD2. Germline values: CDR1 SEHNR, CDR2 FQNEAQ (reference sequence). V dropped 5 bases and J dropped 4; count of bases not matched to a gene: 6. CDR3 length equals 15 residues. CDR3 sequence reads: CASSVRTSGADTQYF. CDR3 nucleotide sequence: TGTGCCAGCAGCGTCCGGACTAGCGGTGCAGATACGCAGTATTTT.

The rearrangement joins TRBV5-4 to TRBJ2-2, with D perhaps matching TRBD1 (6 bases). Germline CDR1 reads SGHNT; CDR2 reads YYREEE (reference sequence). V was shortened by 5 bases and J by 0 bases, with 11 bases between the two germline ends. CDR3 size: 15 residues. This CDR3 is CASRTRDTNTGELFF. In nucleotides, the CDR3 is TGTGCCAGCAGAACCCGGGACACGAACACCGGGGAGCTGTTTTTT.

V and J are TRBV9 and TRBJ2-1; tentatively, D is TRBD1 (6 bases). Germline CDR1 is SGDLS and CDR2 is YYNGEE. Trimming cost V 4 bases and J 9 bases, with 14 bases left between them. The CDR3 length is 13 residues. The CDR3 region has the DNA TGTGCCAGCAGCCGTCAAAGGGGGAGTGAGCAGTTCTTC. Amino acid sequence: CASSRQRGSEQFF.

V and J are TRBV11-3 and TRBJ2-1, with 8 bases matching TRBD2. V lost 6 bases to trimming and J lost 0 bases; unmatched junction nucleotides: 7. The CDR3 runs 16 residues. Germline-derived CDR1 and CDR2 are SGHNT and YENEEA. CDR3 amino acids: CASRAGGGSSYNEQFF. The CDR3 DNA is TGTGCCAGCAGGGCCGGCGGGGGGAGCTCCTACAATGAGCAGTTCTTC.

The chain combines TRBV27 with TRBJ2-1; 11 bases match TRBD2. There are 14 residues in the CDR3. J lost 8 bases, V lost 5 bases, and 5 bases had no gene match. Germline V gene data show CDR1 as MNHEY and CDR2 as SMNVEV (reference sequence). The CDR3 sequence: CASSTGLAGHEQFF. The CDR3 DNA follows: TGTGCCAGCAGTACTGGACTAGCGGGCCATGAGCAGTTCTTC.

The rearrangement links TRBV27 to TRBJ2-1; 9 positions agree with TRBD2. The CDR3 has 17 residues. V shed 4 bases, J shed 1 base, and the junction held 8 bases outside the gene matches. CDR1 and CDR2 (germline): MNHEY, SMNVEV (reference sequence). CDR3 bases: TGTGCCAGCAGTTCCCCTAGCGGGGCGCTTTCCTACAATGAGCAGTTCTTC. It specifies CASSSPSGALSYNEQFF.

The CDR3 loop reads CASSASWEIKWQFF. DNA of the CDR3: TGTGCCAGCAGTGCCTCCTGGGAGATTAAATGGCAGTTCTTC. V is TRBV25-1 and J is TRBJ2-1, with D perhaps matching TRBD2 (5 bases). Trimming took 4 bases from V and 12 from J, leaving 19 bases between them. CDR3 length: 14 amino acids. Germline V lookup: CDR1 MGHDK, CDR2 SYGVNS.

The chain uses TRBV11-3 and TRBJ2-1; 9 positions match TRBD2. The CDR3 consists of 15 residues. In germline, CDR1 is SGHNT, CDR2 YENEEA. V lost 3 bases, J lost 0 bases, and 0 bases stayed unmatched. The CDR3 nucleotides are TGTGCCAGCAGCTTTAGCGGGAGCTCCTACAATGAGCAGTTCTTC. It is translated as CASSFSGSSYNEQFF.

This clone appeared a few times. The gene calls are TRBV5-5 and TRBJ2-7, with D unresolved. Trimming pared 3 bases from V and 2 bases from J, leaving 3 bases between. CDR1 and CDR2 from the germline V gene are SGHKS and YYEKEE (reference sequence). There are 11 residues in the CDR3. CDR3 sequence (DNA): TGTGCCAGCAGCTCTACCTACGAGCAGTACTTC. It yields the protein CASSSTYEQYF.

The chain couples TRBV7-9 to TRBJ2-1, with 7 bases that match TRBD2. J gave up 5 bases and V 2 bases, and 12 bases lay outside the gene matches. Germline loops: CDR1 SEHNR, CDR2 FQNEAQ (reference sequence). The CDR3 spans 17 residues. CDR3 loop: CASSLPPRLAVHNEQFF. The CDR3, as DNA: TGTGCCAGCAGCTTACCCCCCCGACTAGCAGTCCACAATGAGCAGTTCTTC.

The chain employs TRBV18 and TRBJ2-7; 10 bases fit TRBD2. This CDR3 region has 15 residues. V lost 1 base to trimming and J lost 2 bases; unmatched junction nucleotides: 2. CDR1 KGHSH and CDR2 LQKENI come from the germline V gene. CDR3 coding DNA: TGTGCCAGCTCACCACTAGCGGGAGGAACCTACGAGCAGTACTTC. Protein sequence: CASSPLAGGTYEQYF.

Worth noting for this clone: An end of the junction does not agree with germline; a read error may underlie this. This chain connects TRBV18 to TRBJ2-1, with a possible D match to TRBD1 (6 bases). Per the germline V gene, CDR1 is KGHSH and CDR2 is LQKENI. The CDR3 spans 13 residues. CDR3 sequence (DNA): TGTGCCAGCTCACCACTCAGGGGCAATAAGCAGTTCTTC. Amino acids: CASSPLRGNKQFF.

This sequence joins TRBV6-5 and TRBJ1-1, with D hard to call. The CDR3 covers 12 residues. Germline loops: CDR1 MNHEY, CDR2 SVGAGI. V lost 10 bases, J lost 1 base, and 10 bases lay in between. The DNA for the CDR3 is TGTGCCACCCTAGCCTGGAACACTGAAGCTTTCTTT. Translating it yields CATLAWNTEAFF.

The V call is TRBV6-5, the J call TRBJ2-7; TRBD2 matches at 13 bases. Germline CDR1 MNHEY, CDR2 SVGAGI. The CDR3 is 15 amino acids. V shed 6 bases and J 7 bases; nucleotides not matched to a gene: 9. As DNA, the CDR3 is TGTGCCAGCAGGCCGATGGGACTAGCGGGATATGAGCAGTACTTC. Protein: CASRPMGLAGYEQYF.

This chain connects TRBV29-1 to TRBJ2-1; 13 bases are a match to TRBD2. The ends lost 0 bases at V and 2 bases at J; junction bases unmatched: 16. The CDR3 has 21 amino acids. Germline V CDR1 and CDR2: SQVTM, ANQGSEA. The CDR3 coding sequence is TGCAGCGTTGAAGATGTCGGCGGAACGACTAGCGGGAGGTTGCCCTACAATGAGCAGTTCTTC. Encoded protein: CSVEDVGGTTSGRLPYNEQFF.

The chain links TRBV28 to TRBJ2-7, with 11 nucleotides matching TRBD2. CDR3 length equals 14 residues. J was trimmed by 6 bases and V by 2 bases; bases with no gene match: 3. Per the germline V gene, CDR1 is MDHEN and CDR2 is SYDVKM. The CDR3 here is CASSLGLAGREQYF. As DNA, the CDR3 is TGTGCCAGCAGTTTAGGACTAGCGGGCCGCGAGCAGTACTTC.

The V gene is TRBV6-5, the J gene TRBJ2-7; possibly TRBD2 for D (5 bases). With 4 bases removed from V and 7 bases from J, the gap between germline ends came to 8 bases. Germline CDR1 reads MNHEY; CDR2 reads SVGAGI. This CDR3 region has 11 residues. CDR3 in DNA: TGTGCCAGCAGTTCGGGATGGGAGCAGTACTTC. It translates to CASSSGWEQYF.

This sequence joins TRBV2 and TRBJ2-5, with D perhaps matching TRBD2 (5 bases). The CDR3 consists of 16 residues. Germline CDR1 and CDR2: SNHLY and FYNNEI. The V and J ends lost 4 bases and 1 base respectively, with 16 bases between them. The CDR3 spells CASSGWEAEPQETQYF. The CDR3 bases are TGTGCCAGCAGTGGGTGGGAAGCGGAGCCCCAAGAGACCCAGTACTTC.

This chain connects TRBV6-5 to TRBJ2-4; TRBD2 is a possible D gene (5 bases). The length of the CDR3 is 14 residues. V was pared by 7 bases and J by 0 bases, with 10 bases between. CDR1 is MNHEY and CDR2 is SVGAGI in the germline V gene. This chain's CDR3 is CASMPAGAKNIQYF. Here the CDR3 DNA reads TGTGCCAGCATGCCGGCGGGAGCCAAAAACATTCAGTACTTC.

The V call is TRBV28, the J call TRBJ1-2; TRBD1 agrees at 8 bases. From germline, CDR1 is MDHEN and CDR2 SYDVKM. Trimming removed 7 bases from V and 4 bases from J; junction bases left unmatched: 5. The CDR3 runs 13 residues. CDR3 DNA sequence: TGTGCCAGCAACTCCGACAGGGGCTATGGCTACACCTTC. Translation: CASNSDRGYGYTF.

The V and J genes are TRBV4-3 and TRBJ2-5, with D tentatively TRBD2 (6 bases). The CDR3 length is 13 residues. Germline V lookup: CDR1 LGHNA, CDR2 YSLEER. Trimming took off 9 bases at V and 3 bases at J, with 14 bases between the two ends. CDR3 coding DNA: TGCGCCAGTGGGGGGACGGGCGAAGAGACCCAGTACTTC. This codes for CASGGTGEETQYF.